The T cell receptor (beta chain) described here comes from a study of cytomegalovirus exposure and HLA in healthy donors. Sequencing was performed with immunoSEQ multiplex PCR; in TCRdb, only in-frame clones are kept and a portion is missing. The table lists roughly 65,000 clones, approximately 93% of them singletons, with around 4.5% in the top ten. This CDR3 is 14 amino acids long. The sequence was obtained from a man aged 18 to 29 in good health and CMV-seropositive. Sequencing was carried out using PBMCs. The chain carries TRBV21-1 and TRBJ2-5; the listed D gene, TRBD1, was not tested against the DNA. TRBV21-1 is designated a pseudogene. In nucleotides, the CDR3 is TGTGCCAGCAGCAACGGACACCTACAAGAGACCCAGTACTTC. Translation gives CASSNGHLQETQYF.